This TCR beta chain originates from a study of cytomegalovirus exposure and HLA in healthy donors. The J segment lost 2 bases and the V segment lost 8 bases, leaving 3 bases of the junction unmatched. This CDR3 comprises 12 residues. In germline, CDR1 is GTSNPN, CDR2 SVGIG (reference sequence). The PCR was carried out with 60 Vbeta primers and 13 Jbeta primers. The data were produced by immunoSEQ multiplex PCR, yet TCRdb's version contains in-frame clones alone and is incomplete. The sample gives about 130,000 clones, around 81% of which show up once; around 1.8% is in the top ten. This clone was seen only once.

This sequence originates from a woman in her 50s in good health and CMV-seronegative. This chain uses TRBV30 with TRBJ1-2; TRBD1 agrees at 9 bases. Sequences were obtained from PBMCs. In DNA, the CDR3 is TGTGCCGGAGGACAGGGGAACTATGGCTACACCTTC. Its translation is CAGGQGNYGYTF.